Listed below are T cell receptor beta chains from one sample, sequenced in a study of T cells expressing NK-cell markers. From the 5' RACE reads, TCRdb lists one entry per CDR3 protein and no DNA. The data include 400,000 to 450,000 distinct CDR3 sequences; the top ten clones carry 7.3%. Sequenced: blood T cells: a sorted CD56 or NKG2C T cell subset, CD4+ or CD8+ T cells, or bulk PBMC T cells (not recorded which). These receptor sequences come from a woman aged 18 to 75 in good health. CDR3s include the opening cysteine and the closing phenylalanine or tryptophan. Fields, in order: J gene, V gene, CDR3 protein.

J: TRBJ2-3
V: TRBV24-1
CDR3: CATSDRGQGATYTQYF

J: TRBJ2-5
V: TRBV12-3/TRBV12-4
CDR3: CASSGTSGMETQYF

J: TRBJ2-3
V: TRBV5-5
CDR3: CASSGGRQRTDTQYF

J: TRBJ2-1
V: TRBV20-1
CDR3: CSARDPGEQFF

J: TRBJ1-2
V: TRBV12-3/TRBV12-4
CDR3: CASSPDRFYGYTF

J: TRBJ1-2
V: TRBV14
CDR3: CASSQVTGASYGYTF

J: TRBJ2-1
V: TRBV29-1
CDR3: CSVEDHLGVQGEYNEQFF

J: TRBJ2-2
V: TRBV21-1
CDR3: CASSNQGKLETGSNTGELFF

J: TRBJ2-1
V: TRBV24-1
CDR3: CATSDPSGSGGILEQFF

J: TRBJ2-3
V: TRBV5-4
CDR3: CASSLTSRPGTDTQYF

J: TRBJ1-5
V: TRBV7-3
CDR3: CASSLVGQPQHF

J: TRBJ2-1
V: TRBV5-5
CDR3: CASSLVGVPSSYNEQFF

J: TRBJ1-2
V: TRBV6-5
CDR3: CASSSRDRSNYGYTF

J: TRBJ1-2
V: TRBV19
CDR3: CASSIGSKRGYTF

J: TRBJ2-7
V: TRBV5-1
CDR3: CASSVLGQGGYEQYF

J: TRBJ2-2
V: TRBV20-1
CDR3: CSARDQGTNTGELFF

J: TRBJ2-5
V: TRBV3-1
CDR3: CASSQEIEREGYQETQYF

J: TRBJ2-7
V: TRBV7-3
CDR3: CASSLDSGPSYEQYF

J: TRBJ1-2
V: TRBV5-1
CDR3: CASSLSYGGRGYGYTF

J: TRBJ1-1
V: TRBV7-2
CDR3: CASSFGMNTEAFF

J: TRBJ1-5
V: TRBV3-1
CDR3: CASSQGYGGRQPQHF

J: TRBJ1-1
V: TRBV14
CDR3: CASSQTGEAFF

J: TRBJ1-2
V: TRBV6-2/TRBV6-3
CDR3: CASSYPDRGESGYTF

J: TRBJ2-1
V: TRBV5-1
CDR3: CASSSLRDPQVEQFF

J: TRBJ1-1
V: TRBV4-3
CDR3: CASSQGTGGQPEAFF